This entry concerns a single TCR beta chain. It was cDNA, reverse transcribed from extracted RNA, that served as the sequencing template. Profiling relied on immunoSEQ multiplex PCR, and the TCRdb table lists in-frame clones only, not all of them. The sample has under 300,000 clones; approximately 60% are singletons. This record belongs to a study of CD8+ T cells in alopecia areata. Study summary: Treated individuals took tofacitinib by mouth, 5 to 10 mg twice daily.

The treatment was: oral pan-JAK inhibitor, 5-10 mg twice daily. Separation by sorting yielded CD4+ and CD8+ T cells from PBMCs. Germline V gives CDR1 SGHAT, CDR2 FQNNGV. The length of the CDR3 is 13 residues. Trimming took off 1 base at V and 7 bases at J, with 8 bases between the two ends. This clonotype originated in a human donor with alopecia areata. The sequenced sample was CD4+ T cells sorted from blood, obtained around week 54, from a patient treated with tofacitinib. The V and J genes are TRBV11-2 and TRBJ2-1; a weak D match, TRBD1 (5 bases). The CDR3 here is CASSLGGRNEQFF. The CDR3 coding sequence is TGTGCCAGCAGCTTAGGGGGCCGAAATGAGCAGTTCTTC.